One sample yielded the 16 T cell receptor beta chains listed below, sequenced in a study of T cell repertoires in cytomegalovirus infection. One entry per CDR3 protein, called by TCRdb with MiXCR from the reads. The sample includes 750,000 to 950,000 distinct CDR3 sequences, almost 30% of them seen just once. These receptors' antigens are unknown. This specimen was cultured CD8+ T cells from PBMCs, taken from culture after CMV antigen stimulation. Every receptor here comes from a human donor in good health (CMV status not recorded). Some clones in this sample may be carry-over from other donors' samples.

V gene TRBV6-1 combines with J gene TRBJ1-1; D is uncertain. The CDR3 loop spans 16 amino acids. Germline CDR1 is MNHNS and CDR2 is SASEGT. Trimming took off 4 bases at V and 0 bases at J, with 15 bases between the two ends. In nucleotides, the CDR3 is TGTGCCAGCAGTGTCCGGCATACTGAAATGAACACTGAAGCTTTCTTT. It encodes CASSVRHTEMNTEAFF.

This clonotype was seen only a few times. The CDR3 DNA follows: TGTGCCAGCACCTCGGATAGCGGGGGCCCGGCGCGCAATGAGCAGTTCTTC. Translated: CASTSDSGGPARNEQFF. The rearrangement joins TRBV6-1 to TRBJ2-1, with 9 bases aligning to TRBD2. CDR3 length: 17 amino acids. CDR1 and CDR2 from the germline V gene are MNHNS and SASEGT. Unmatched junction bases numbered 16, after V lost 7 bases and J lost 6 bases.

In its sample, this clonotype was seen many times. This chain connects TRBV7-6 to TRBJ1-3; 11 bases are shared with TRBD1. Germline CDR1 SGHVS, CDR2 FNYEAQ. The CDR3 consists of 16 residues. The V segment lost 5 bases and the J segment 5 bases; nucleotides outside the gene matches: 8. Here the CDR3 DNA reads TGTGCCAGCAGCCAAGGACAGGGGGCTACTAGAAACACCATATATTTT. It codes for CASSQGQGATRNTIYF.

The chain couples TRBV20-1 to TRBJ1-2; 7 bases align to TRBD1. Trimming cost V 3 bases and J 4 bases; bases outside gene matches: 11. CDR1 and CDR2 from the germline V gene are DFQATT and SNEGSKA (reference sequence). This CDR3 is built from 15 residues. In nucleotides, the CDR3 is TGCAGTGCTAGTGGTGCCGGGACAGCAAGCTATGGCTACACCTTC. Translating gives CSASGAGTASYGYTF.

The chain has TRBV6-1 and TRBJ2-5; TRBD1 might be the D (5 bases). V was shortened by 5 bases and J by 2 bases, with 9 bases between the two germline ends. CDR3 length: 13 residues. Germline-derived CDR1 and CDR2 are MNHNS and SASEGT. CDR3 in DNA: TGTGCCAGCAGTTACGACAGTCAAGAGACCCAGTACTTC. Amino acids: CASSYDSQETQYF.

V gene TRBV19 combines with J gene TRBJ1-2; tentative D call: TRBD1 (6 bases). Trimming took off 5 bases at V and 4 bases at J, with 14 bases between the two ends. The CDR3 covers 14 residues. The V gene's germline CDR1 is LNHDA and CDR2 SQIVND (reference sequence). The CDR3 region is CASSLIRGVYGYTF. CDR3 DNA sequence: TGTGCCAGTAGTCTGATCAGGGGAGTCTATGGCTACACCTTC.

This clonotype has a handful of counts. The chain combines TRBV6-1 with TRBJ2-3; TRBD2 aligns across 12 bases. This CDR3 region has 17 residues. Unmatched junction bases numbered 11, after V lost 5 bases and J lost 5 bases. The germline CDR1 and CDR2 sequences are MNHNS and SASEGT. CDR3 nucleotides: TGTGCCAGCAGTTCTTCTAGCGGGGGGGCCAGTAGAGATACGCAGTATTTT. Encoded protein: CASSSSSGGASRDTQYF.

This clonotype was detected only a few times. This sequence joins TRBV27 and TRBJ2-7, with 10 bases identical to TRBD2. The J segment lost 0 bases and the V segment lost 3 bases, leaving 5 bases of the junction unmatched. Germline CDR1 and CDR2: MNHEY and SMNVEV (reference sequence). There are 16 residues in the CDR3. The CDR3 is CASSFPSGGSSYEQYF. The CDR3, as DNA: TGTGCCAGCAGTTTCCCTAGCGGGGGATCCTCCTACGAGCAGTACTTC.

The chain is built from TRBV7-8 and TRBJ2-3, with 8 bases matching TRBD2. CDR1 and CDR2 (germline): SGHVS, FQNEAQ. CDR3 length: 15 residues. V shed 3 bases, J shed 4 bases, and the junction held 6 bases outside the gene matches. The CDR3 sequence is CASSFGRVPADTQYF. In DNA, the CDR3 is TGTGCCAGCAGCTTCGGGAGGGTCCCTGCAGATACGCAGTATTTT.

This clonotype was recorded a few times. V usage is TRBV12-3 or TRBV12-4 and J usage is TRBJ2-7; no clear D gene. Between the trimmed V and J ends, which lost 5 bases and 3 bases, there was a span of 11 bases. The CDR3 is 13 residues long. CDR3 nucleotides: TGTGCCAGCAGTCCCACAGAAGGCTACGAGCAGTACTTC. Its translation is CASSPTEGYEQYF.

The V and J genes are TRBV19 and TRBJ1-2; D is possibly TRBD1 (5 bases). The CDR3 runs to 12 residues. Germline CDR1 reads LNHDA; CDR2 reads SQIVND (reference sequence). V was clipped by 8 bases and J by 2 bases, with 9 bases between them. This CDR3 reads CASGTANYGYTF. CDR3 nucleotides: TGTGCCAGTGGGACGGCCAACTATGGCTACACCTTC. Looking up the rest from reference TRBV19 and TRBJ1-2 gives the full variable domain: DGGITQSPKYLFRKEGQNVTLSCEQNLNHDAMYWYRQDPGQGLRLIYYSQIVNDFQKGDIAEGYSVSREKKESFPLTVTSAQKNPTAFYLCASGTANYGYTFGSGTRLTVV.

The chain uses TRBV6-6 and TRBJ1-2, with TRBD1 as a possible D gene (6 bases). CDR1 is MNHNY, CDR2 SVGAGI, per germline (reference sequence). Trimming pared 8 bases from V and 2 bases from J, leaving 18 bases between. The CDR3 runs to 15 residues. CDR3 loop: CASCPLDRFNYGYTF. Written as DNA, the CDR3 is TGTGCCAGCTGCCCCCTCGACAGGTTCAACTATGGCTACACCTTC.

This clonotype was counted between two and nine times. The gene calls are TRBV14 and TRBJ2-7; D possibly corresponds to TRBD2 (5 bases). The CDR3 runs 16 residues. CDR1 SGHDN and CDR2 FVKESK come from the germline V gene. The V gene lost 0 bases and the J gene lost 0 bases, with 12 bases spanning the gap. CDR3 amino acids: CASSQEAAGLSYEQYF. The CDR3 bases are TGTGCCAGCAGCCAAGAGGCGGCGGGCCTCTCCTACGAGCAGTACTTC.

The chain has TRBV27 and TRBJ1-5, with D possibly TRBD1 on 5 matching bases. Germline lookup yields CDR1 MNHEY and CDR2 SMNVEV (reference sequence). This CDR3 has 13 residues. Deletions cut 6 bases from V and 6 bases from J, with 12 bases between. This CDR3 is CASRPGTFQPQHF. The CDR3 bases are TGTGCCAGCAGACCCGGGACTTTTCAGCCCCAGCATTTT.

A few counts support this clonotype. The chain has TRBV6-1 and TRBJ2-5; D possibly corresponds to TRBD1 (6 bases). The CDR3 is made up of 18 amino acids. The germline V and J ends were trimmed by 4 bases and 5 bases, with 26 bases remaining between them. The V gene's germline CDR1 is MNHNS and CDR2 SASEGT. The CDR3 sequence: CASSGPPLRTEGRETQYF. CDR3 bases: TGTGCCAGCAGTGGCCCGCCTTTAAGGACAGAAGGACGGGAGACCCAGTACTTC.

The CDR3 DNA reads TGTGCCAGTAGTATTCTTGGGGGCTACGAGCAGTACGTC. It is translated as CASSILGGYEQYV. This chain uses TRBV19 with TRBJ2-7; D might be TRBD1 or TRBD2, each matching 5 bases. From germline, CDR1 is LNHDA and CDR2 SQIVND (reference sequence). V lost 3 bases to trimming and J lost 3 bases, with 9 bases between them. The CDR3 sequence is 13 residues long.